This T cell receptor gamma chain was recovered during a study of Vδ1+ human thymocytes. RNA was extracted from the cells and then reverse transcribed. The CDR3 regions were amplified by multiplex PCR from V-gene primers to a constant-region primer. TCRdb made new clone calls on the multiplex PCR reads using CATT. The data hold 25,000 to 35,000 gamma-chain clones, with 20% to 25% observed a single time. General observations from the study: In the thymus, TRG and TRD repertoires looked highly polyclonal with Gaussian CDR3 lengths.

The V gene's germline CDR1 is GITISATS and CDR2 ISYDGTV (reference sequence). Trimming took 0 bases from V and 7 from J; bases not matched to a gene: 6. This CDR3 is 17 amino acids long. This clone was counted only a few times. Its antigen is not identified. The sample was Vdelta1+ gamma-delta thymocytes from the thymus. Subset noted: FACS-sorted CD3+ TCRalphabeta- TCRVdelta1+ TCRVdelta2- thymocytes. V gene TRGV9 combines with J gene TRGJP. This TCR was recovered from a boy in the first two years of life who had congenital heart surgery. The CDR3 region is CALWEVHNELGKKIKVF. The DNA for the CDR3 is TGTGCCTTGTGGGAGGTGCACAACGAGTTGGGCAAAAAAATCAAGGTATTT.